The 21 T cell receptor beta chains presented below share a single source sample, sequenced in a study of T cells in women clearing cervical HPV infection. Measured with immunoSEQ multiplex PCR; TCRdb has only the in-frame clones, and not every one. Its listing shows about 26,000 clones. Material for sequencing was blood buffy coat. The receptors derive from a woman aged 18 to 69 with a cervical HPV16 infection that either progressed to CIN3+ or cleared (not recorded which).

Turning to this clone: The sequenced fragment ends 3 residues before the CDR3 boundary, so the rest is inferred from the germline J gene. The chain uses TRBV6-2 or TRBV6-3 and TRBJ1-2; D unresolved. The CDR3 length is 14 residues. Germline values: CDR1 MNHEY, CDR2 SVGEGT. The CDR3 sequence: CATRTSGAYNDYTF. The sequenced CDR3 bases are TGTGCCACCCGAACTAGCGGAGCATACAATGAC.

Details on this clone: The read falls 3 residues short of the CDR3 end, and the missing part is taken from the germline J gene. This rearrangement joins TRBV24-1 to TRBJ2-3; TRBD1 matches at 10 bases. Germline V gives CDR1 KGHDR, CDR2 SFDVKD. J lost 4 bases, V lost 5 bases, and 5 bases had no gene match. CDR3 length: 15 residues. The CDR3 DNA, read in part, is TGTGCCACCAGTGCCGGGACAGGGGTTGCAGATACG. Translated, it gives CATSAGTGVADT. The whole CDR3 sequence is CATSAGTGVADTQYF.

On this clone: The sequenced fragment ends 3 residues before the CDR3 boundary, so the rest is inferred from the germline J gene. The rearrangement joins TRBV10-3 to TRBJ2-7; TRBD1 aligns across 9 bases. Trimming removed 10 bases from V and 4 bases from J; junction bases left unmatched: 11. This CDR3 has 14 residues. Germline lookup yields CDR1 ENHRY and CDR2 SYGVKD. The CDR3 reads CATGPGTGMYEQYF. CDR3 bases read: TGTGCCACCGGTCCCGGGACAGGGATGTACGAG.

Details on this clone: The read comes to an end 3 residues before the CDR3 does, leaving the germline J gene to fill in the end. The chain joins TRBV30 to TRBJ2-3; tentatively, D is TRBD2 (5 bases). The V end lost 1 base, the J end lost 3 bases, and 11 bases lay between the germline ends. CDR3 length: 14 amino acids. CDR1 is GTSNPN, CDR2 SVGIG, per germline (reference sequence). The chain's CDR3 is CAWSGRAFTDTQYF. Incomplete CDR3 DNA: TGTGCCTGGAGTGGGCGGGCCTTTACAGATACG.

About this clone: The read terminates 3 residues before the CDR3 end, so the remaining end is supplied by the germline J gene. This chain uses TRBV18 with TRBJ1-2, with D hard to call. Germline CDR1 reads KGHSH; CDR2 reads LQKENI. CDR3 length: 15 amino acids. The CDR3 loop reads CASSPPSTPTYDYTF. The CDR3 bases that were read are TGTGCCAGCTCACCACCGAGTACCCCCACCTACGAC.

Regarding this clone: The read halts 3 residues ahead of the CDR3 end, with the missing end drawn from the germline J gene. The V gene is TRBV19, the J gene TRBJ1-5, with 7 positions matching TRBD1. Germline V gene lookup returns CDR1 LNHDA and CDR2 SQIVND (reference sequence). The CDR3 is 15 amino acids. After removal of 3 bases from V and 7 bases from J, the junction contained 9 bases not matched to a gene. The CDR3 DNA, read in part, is TGTGCCAGTAGTATCTTCGACAGGGTTCGACAGCCC. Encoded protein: CASSIFDRVRQP. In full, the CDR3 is CASSIFDRVRQPQHF.

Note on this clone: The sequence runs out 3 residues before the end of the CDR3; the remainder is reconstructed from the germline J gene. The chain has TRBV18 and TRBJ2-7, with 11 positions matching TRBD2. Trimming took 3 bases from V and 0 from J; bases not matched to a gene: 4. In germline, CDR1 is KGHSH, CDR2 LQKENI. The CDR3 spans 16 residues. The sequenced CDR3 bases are TGTGCCAGCTCACCCTTTAGCGGGGGGGCCTCCTACGAG. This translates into CASSPFSGGASYE. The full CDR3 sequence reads CASSPFSGGASYEQYF.

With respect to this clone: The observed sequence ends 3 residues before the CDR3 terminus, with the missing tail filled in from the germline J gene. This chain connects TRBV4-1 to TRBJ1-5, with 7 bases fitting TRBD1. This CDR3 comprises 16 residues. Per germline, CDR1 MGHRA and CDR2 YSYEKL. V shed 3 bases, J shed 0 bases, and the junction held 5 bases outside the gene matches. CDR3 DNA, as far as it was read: TGCGCCAGCAGCCAGGGGACAGCTCTTAGCAATCAGCCC. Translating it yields CASSQGTALSNQP. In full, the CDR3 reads CASSQGTALSNQPQHF.

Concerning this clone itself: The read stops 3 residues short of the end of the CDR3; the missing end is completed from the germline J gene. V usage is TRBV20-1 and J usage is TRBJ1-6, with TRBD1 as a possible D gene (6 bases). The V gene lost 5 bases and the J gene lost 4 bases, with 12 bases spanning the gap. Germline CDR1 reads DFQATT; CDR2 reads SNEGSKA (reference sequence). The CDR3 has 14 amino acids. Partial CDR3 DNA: TGCAGTGCTGGGACGACAGGATATAATTCACCC. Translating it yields CSAGTTGYNSP. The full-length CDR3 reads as CSAGTTGYNSPLHF.

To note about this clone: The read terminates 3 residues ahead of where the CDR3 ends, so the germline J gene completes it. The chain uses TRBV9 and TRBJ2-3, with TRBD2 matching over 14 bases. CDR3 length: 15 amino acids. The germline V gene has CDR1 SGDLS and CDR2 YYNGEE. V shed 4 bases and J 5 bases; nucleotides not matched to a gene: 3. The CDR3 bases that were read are TGTGCCAGCAGCATGGGACTAGCGGGGGTAGATACG. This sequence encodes CASSMGLAGVDT. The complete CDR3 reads CASSMGLAGVDTQYF.

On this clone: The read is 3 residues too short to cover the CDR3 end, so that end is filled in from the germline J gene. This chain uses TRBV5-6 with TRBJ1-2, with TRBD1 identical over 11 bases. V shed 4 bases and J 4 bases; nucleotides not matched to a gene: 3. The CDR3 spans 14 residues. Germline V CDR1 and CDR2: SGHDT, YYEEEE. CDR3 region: CASSPGTGGYGYTF. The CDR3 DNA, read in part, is TGTGCCAGCAGCCCCGGGACAGGGGGCTATGGC.

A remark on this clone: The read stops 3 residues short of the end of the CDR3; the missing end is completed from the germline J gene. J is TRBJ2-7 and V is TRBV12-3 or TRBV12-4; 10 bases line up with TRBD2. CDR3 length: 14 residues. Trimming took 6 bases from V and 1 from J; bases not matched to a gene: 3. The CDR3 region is CASRPSGGSYEQYF. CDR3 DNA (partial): TGTGCCAGCAGACCTAGCGGGGGTTCCTACGAG.

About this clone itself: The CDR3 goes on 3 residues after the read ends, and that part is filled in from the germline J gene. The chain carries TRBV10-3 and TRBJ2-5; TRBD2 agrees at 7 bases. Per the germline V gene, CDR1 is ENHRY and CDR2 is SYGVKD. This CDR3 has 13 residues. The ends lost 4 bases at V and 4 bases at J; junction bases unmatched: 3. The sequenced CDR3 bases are TGTGCCATCAGTGCGATAGCGGGAGAGACC. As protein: CAISAIAGET. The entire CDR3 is CAISAIAGETQYF.

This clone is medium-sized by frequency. The CDR3 spells CASSSQGPTKNIQYF. CDR3 DNA (partial): TGTGCCAGTAGTTCGCAGGGTCCAACCAAAAACATT. V usage is TRBV19 and J usage is TRBJ2-4; weak D call: TRBD1 (5 bases). Coverage ceases 3 residues before the CDR3 finishes, and the germline J gene fills in the end. CDR3 size: 15 residues. CDR1 and CDR2 (germline): LNHDA, SQIVND (reference sequence). V lost 5 bases and J 2 bases, leaving 13 bases between the germline ends.

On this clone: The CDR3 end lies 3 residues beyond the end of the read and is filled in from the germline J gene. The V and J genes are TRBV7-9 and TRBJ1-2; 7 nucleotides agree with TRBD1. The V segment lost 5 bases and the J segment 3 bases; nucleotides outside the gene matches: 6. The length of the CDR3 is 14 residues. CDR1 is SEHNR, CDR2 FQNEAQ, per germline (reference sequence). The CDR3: CASSLTDRDYGYTF. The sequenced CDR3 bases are TGTGCCAGCAGCCTAACTGACAGGGACTATGGC.

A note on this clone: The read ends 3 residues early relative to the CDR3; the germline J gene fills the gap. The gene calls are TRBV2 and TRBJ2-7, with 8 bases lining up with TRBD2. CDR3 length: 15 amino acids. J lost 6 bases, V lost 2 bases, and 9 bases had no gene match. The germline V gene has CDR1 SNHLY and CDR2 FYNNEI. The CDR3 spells CASSEPTSGGSEQYF. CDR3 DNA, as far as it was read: TGTGCCAGCAGTGAACCCACTAGCGGTGGGAGCGAG.

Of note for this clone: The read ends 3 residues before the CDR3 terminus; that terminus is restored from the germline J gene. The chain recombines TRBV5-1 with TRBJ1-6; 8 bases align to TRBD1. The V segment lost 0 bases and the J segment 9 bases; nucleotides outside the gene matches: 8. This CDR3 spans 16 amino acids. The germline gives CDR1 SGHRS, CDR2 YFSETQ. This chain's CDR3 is CASSLGSGQVVSPLHF. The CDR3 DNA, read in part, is TGCGCCAGCAGCTTGGGTTCGGGACAGGTCGTTTCACCC.

The part of the CDR3 DNA that was read is TGTGCCAGCAGTTTTAGTCCCACAGATACC. This gives the protein CASSFSPTDT. Given in full, the CDR3 is CASSFSPTDTYTF. This sequence joins TRBV7-9 and TRBJ1-2; D unresolved. The CDR3 goes on 3 residues after the read ends, and that part is filled in from the germline J gene. The CDR3 runs 13 residues. Germline CDR1 is SEHNR and CDR2 is FQNEAQ (reference sequence).

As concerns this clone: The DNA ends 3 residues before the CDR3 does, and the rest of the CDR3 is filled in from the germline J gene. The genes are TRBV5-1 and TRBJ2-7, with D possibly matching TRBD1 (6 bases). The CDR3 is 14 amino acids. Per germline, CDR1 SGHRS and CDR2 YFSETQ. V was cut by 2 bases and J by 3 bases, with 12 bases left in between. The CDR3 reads CASSFGQNFYEQYF. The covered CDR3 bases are TGCGCCAGCAGCTTCGGACAGAATTTCTACGAG.

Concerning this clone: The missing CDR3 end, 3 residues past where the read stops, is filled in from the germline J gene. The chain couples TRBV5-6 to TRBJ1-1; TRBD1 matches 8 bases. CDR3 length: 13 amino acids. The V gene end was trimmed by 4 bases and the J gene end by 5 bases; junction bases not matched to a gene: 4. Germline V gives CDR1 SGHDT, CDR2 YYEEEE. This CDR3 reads CASSADRGTEAFF. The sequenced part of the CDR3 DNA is TGTGCCAGCAGCGCTGACAGGGGAACTGAA.

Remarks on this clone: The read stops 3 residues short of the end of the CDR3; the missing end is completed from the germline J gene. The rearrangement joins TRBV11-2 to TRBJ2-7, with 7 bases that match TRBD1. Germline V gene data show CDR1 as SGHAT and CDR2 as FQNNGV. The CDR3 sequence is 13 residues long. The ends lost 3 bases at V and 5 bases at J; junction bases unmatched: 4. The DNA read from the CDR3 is TGTGCCAGCAGCTTGACAGGGATCAACGAG. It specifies CASSLTGINE. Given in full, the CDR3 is CASSLTGINEQYF. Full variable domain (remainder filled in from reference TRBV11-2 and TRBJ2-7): EAGVAQSPRYKIIEKRQSVAFWCNPISGHATLYWYQQILGQGPKLLIQFQNNGVVDDSQLPKDRFSAERLKGVDSTLKIQPAKLEDSAVYLCASSLTGINEQYFGPGTRLTVT.